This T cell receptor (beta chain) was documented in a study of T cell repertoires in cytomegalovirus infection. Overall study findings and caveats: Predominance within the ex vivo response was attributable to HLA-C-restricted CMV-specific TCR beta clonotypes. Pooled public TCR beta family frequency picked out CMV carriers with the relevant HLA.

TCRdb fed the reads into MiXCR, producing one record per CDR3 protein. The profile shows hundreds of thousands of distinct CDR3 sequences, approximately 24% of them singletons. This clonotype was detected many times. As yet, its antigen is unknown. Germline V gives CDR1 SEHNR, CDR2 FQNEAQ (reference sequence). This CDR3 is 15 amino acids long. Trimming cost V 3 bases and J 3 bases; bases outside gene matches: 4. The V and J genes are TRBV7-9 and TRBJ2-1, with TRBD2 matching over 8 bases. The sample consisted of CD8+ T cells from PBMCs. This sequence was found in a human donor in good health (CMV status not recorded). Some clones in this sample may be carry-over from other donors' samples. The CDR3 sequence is CASSFRGGFYNEQFF. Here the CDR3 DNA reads TGTGCCAGCAGCTTTCGGGGGGGTTTCTACAATGAGCAGTTCTTC. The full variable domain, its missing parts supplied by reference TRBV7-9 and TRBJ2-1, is DTGVSQNPRHKITKRGQNVTFRCDPISEHNRLYWYRQTLGQGPEFLTYFQNEAQLEKSRLLSDRFSAERPKGSFSTLEIQRTEQGDSAMYLCASSFRGGFYNEQFFGPGTRLTVL.